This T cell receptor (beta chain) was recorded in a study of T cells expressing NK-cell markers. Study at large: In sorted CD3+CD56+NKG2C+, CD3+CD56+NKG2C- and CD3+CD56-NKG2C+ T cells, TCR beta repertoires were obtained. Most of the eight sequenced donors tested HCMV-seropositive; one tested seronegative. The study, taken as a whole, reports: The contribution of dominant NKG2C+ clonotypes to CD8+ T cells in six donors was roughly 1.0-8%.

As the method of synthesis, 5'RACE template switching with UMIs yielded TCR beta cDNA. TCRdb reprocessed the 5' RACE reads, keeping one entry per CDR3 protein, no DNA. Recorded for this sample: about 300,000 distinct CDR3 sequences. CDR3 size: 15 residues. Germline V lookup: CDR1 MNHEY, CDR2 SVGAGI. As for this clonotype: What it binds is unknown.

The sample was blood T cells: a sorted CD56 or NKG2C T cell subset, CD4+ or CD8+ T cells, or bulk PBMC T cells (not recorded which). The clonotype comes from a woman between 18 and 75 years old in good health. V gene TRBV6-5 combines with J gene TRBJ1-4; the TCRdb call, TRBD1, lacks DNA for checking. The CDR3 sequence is CASSWGVTIEEKLFF.